This T cell receptor (beta chain) was found in a study of blood T cell repertoires in COVID-19. Study as a whole: The United States, Italy and Spain were the sources of the acute and convalescent COVID-19 samples. Nucleic acid was either cDNA or gDNA, and it came from T cells, B-cell-depleted T cells, or PBMCs.

As originally analysed: It was from reference gene primer amplification that nucleated cell counts were estimated. Only in-frame clones appear in the TCRdb table, and some are missing; sequencing was by immunoSEQ multiplex PCR. D and trimming were read from the DNA, whereas the V and J calls and clone size are those reported in that table. This sample has fewer than 100,000 clones, with 87% found just once. V was pared by 5 bases and J by 0 bases, with 6 bases of the junction left unmatched. Germline loops: CDR1 SGHNT, CDR2 YENEEA. CDR3 size: 15 residues. Sequencing was carried out using peripheral blood. The clonotype comes from a man in his 70s with acute or convalescent COVID-19. V usage is TRBV11-3 and J usage is TRBJ1-1; 7 bases agree with TRBD1. Here the CDR3 DNA reads TGTGCCAGCAGCACCAGCCAGGGGGTGAACACTGAAGCTTTCTTT. Its protein is CASSTSQGVNTEAFF. Using reference TRBV11-3 and TRBJ1-1 for the parts outside the CDR3, the full variable domain is EAGVVQSPRYKIIEKKQPVAFWCNPISGHNTLYWYLQNLGQGPELLIRYENEEAVDDSQLPKDRFSAERLKGVDSTLKIQPAELGDSAVYLCASSTSQGVNTEAFFGQGTRLTVV.